The 26 T cell receptor beta chains in this list originate from one sample, sequenced in a study of blood T cell repertoires in COVID-19. Only in-frame clones appear in the TCRdb table, and some are missing; sequencing was by immunoSEQ multiplex PCR. The sample holds approximately 96,000 clones, roughly 89% seen once. Input material: peripheral blood. The receptors derive from a human donor with COVID-19, enrolled during active disease. The donor label of this sample is uncertain.

The chain uses TRBV19 and TRBJ1-2; a weak D match, TRBD1 (6 bases). The V and J ends lost 3 bases and 11 bases respectively, with 16 bases between them. The CDR3 consists of 13 residues. Germline CDR1 and CDR2: LNHDA and SQIVND (reference sequence). The CDR3 nucleotides read TGTGCCAGTAGTATCGGACAGAGCTTGATTTACACCTTC. Protein product: CASSIGQSLIYTF.

The chain uses TRBV4-1 and TRBJ2-7; 7 bases align to TRBD1. Unmatched junction bases numbered 6, after V lost 1 base and J lost 3 bases. The germline CDR1 and CDR2 sequences are MGHRA and YSYEKL. The CDR3 length is 15 residues. The CDR3 region has the DNA TGCGCCAGCAGCCAAGTTTTGGACAGGTACTACGAGCAGTACTTC. Protein: CASSQVLDRYYEQYF.

The gene calls are TRBV5-1 and TRBJ2-1; no clear D. Germline V CDR1 and CDR2: SGHRS, YFSETQ. V lost 2 bases and J 7 bases, leaving 4 bases between the germline ends. The CDR3 has 11 residues. CDR3 DNA sequence: TGCGCCAGCAGCTTACAGAATGAGCAGTTCTTC. Translating gives CASSLQNEQFF. Filled out from reference TRBV5-1 and TRBJ2-1, the complete variable domain reads KAGVTQTPRYLIKTRGQQVTLSCSPISGHRSVSWYQQTPGQGLQFLFEYFSETQRNKGNFPGRFSGRQFSNSRSEMNVSTLELGDSALYLCASSLQNEQFFGPGTRLTVL.

V is TRBV7-3 and J is TRBJ1-1; no clear D. In germline, CDR1 is SGHTA, CDR2 FQGTGA. The V end lost 1 base, the J end lost 0 bases, and 3 bases lay between the germline ends. This CDR3 spans 13 amino acids. The DNA of the CDR3 is TGTGCCAGCAGCTTAATAATGAACACTGAAGCTTTCTTT. Amino acids: CASSLIMNTEAFF.

CDR3 DNA: TGTGCCAGCAGCCAAGTGAGTTATAGCAATCAGCCCCAGCATTTT. Its translation is CASSQVSYSNQPQHF. The chain carries TRBV4-2 and TRBJ1-5; D gene ambiguous. Germline V gene data show CDR1 as LGHNA and CDR2 as YNFKEQ. The CDR3 contains 15 residues. Trimming cost V 1 base and J 0 bases, with 7 bases left between them.

The gene calls are TRBV10-3 and TRBJ1-2; D is perhaps TRBD1 (5 bases). Germline CDR1 and CDR2: ENHRY and SYGVKD. The CDR3 runs to 14 residues. Trimming removed 2 bases from V and 4 bases from J, with 11 bases in between. For the CDR3, the DNA is TGTGCCATCAGTGAGCAGGGTCGTTTCTATGGCTACACCTTC. It translates to CAISEQGRFYGYTF.

This sequence joins TRBV19 and TRBJ2-3, with 7 bases lining up with TRBD2. This CDR3 comprises 13 residues. Germline CDR1 LNHDA, CDR2 SQIVND (reference sequence). J lost 8 bases, V lost 4 bases, and 6 bases had no gene match. The CDR3 is CASSTGGTTTQYF. The CDR3, as DNA: TGTGCCAGTAGTACCGGGGGGACTACTACGCAGTATTTT.

This chain links TRBV28 with TRBJ2-1; 7 nucleotides match TRBD1. Germline V gene data show CDR1 as MDHEN and CDR2 as SYDVKM. This CDR3 has 13 amino acids. J lost 13 bases, V lost 3 bases, and 9 bases had no gene match. CDR3 sequence reads: CASSFLRDRPQFF. In DNA form, the CDR3 reads TGTGCCAGCAGTTTCCTCCGGGACAGACCTCAGTTCTTC.

This chain joins TRBV9 and TRBJ1-1, with D maybe TRBD1 (5 bases). The CDR3 is made up of 14 amino acids. CDR1 and CDR2 from the germline V gene are SGDLS and YYNGEE. Deletions cut 0 bases from V and 5 bases from J, with 11 bases between. CDR3 protein: CASSVEGARTEAFF. DNA of the CDR3: TGTGCCAGCAGCGTAGAAGGGGCGCGGACTGAAGCTTTCTTT.

The chain is built from TRBV18 and TRBJ1-4; D is undetermined. The CDR3 is 14 amino acids. Germline V CDR1 and CDR2: KGHSH, LQKENI. Between the trimmed V and J ends, which lost 6 bases and 7 bases, there was a span of 15 bases. The CDR3 sequence is CASSLTEGSEKLFF. The CDR3 DNA follows: TGTGCCAGCTCCCTTACAGAGGGAAGTGAAAAACTGTTTTTT.

This clone was counted once. The V call is TRBV24-1, the J call TRBJ2-1; weak D call: TRBD1 (5 bases). Per the germline V gene, CDR1 is KGHDR and CDR2 is SFDVKD. The V end was cut by 9 bases, the J end by 4 bases, with 9 bases between. CDR3 length: 12 residues. This CDR3 reads CATGAGYNEQFF. CDR3 sequence (DNA): TGTGCCACCGGGGCCGGGTACAATGAGCAGTTCTTC.

This rearrangement joins TRBV7-6 to TRBJ1-5, with D perhaps matching TRBD1 (5 bases). Germline CDR1 is SGHVS and CDR2 is FNYEAQ. This CDR3 region has 15 residues. Trimming took off 3 bases at V and 3 bases at J, with 12 bases between the two ends. CDR3 amino acids: CASSLGQAPNQPQHF. In DNA form, the CDR3 reads TGTGCCAGCAGCTTGGGGCAGGCGCCCAATCAGCCCCAGCATTTT.

CDR3 protein: CSVFSDMNTEAFF. The DNA for the CDR3 is TGCAGCGTCTTCAGTGACATGAACACTGAAGCTTTCTTT. The chain joins TRBV29-1 to TRBJ1-1; D gene unclear. V was cut by 6 bases and J by 0 bases, with 11 bases left in between. The length of the CDR3 is 13 residues. Germline CDR1 SQVTM, CDR2 ANQGSEA.

The gene calls are TRBV9 and TRBJ1-3, with a weak D call TRBD1 (5 bases). The CDR3 loop spans 16 amino acids. Trimming took 0 bases from V and 3 from J, leaving 13 bases between them. Germline V CDR1 and CDR2: SGDLS, YYNGEE. DNA of the CDR3: TGTGCCAGCAGCGTAGGTTGGGGCCGGCATGGAAACACCATATATTTT. This sequence encodes CASSVGWGRHGNTIYF. The entire variable domain, with the rest obtained from reference TRBV9 and TRBJ1-3, is as follows: DSGVTQTPKHLITATGQRVTLRCSPRSGDLSVYWYQQSLDQGLQFLIQYYNGEERAKGNILERFSAQQFPDLHSELNLSSLELGDSALYFCASSVGWGRHGNTIYFGEGSWLTVV.

The chain couples TRBV6-5 to TRBJ1-5, with TRBD1 identical over 7 bases. V was clipped by 6 bases and J by 4 bases; unmatched bases: 9. CDR1 MNHEY and CDR2 SVGAGI come from the germline V gene. The CDR3 has 15 residues. CDR3 protein: CASSDRVFTNQPQHF. The CDR3 DNA reads as TGTGCCAGCAGCGACAGGGTCTTTACGAATCAGCCCCAGCATTTT.

The rearrangement joins TRBV6-2 or TRBV6-3 to TRBJ2-7, with 10 bases fitting TRBD2. Germline V CDR1 and CDR2: MNHEY, SVGEGT. The V gene end was trimmed by 2 bases and the J gene end by 4 bases; junction bases not matched to a gene: 8. The CDR3 contains 16 residues. The CDR3 DNA is TGTGCCAGCAGTTACGATCGAGCGGGGGGGCAGTACGAGCAGTACTTC. It yields the protein CASSYDRAGGQYEQYF.

The chain uses TRBV10-1 and TRBJ1-1, with a possible D match to TRBD1 (5 bases). The CDR3 spans 12 residues. Germline values: CDR1 WNHNN, CDR2 SYGVQD (reference sequence). V lost 5 bases, J lost 8 bases, and 12 bases lay in between. CDR3 sequence: CASSKDSREAFF. The CDR3 DNA is TGCGCCAGCAGTAAAGACAGTAGAGAAGCTTTCTTT.

The chain combines TRBV30 with TRBJ1-2; D is unresolved. Germline V gene data show CDR1 as GTSNPN and CDR2 as SVGIG (reference sequence). Trimming stripped 7 bases from V and 8 bases from J, with 14 bases between. The CDR3 runs to 11 residues. The CDR3 coding sequence is TGTGCCTCCGCAGAGGGTGACGGCTACACCTTC. Residues: CASAEGDGYTF.

The V and J genes are TRBV6-5 and TRBJ1-1, with TRBD1 identical over 7 bases. Losses at the gene ends were 0 bases for V and 9 bases for J; bases not matched to a gene: 7. The CDR3 is 14 amino acids. Germline V lookup: CDR1 MNHEY, CDR2 SVGAGI. The CDR3 nucleotides read TGTGCCAGCAGTTACTCTGGTAGGGGACAGCAAGCTTTCTTT. It is translated as CASSYSGRGQQAFF.

The J gene is TRBJ2-3, the V gene TRBV2; TRBD1 aligns across 7 bases. The CDR3 consists of 15 residues. V lost 3 bases to trimming and J lost 5 bases; unmatched junction nucleotides: 8. Germline assignment: CDR1 SNHLY and CDR2 FYNNEI. Here the CDR3 DNA reads TGTGCCAGCAGTGACAGGGGGATGGTGAGAGATACGCAGTATTTT. It specifies CASSDRGMVRDTQYF.

The chain couples TRBV19 to TRBJ1-1; 7 positions agree with TRBD1. V gave up 7 bases and J gave up 6 bases; unmatched junction bases: 8. The V gene's germline CDR1 is LNHDA and CDR2 SQIVND (reference sequence). The CDR3 is made up of 13 amino acids. This CDR3 is CASIGEQGSEAFF. In DNA, the CDR3 is TGTGCCAGTATTGGAGAACAGGGGTCTGAAGCTTTCTTT.

The rearrangement links TRBV5-4 to TRBJ2-3; maybe TRBD2 (5 bases). This CDR3 region has 17 residues. V was pared by 4 bases and J by 4 bases, with 22 bases between. CDR1 and CDR2 (germline): SGHNT, YYREEE (reference sequence). CDR3: CASSPGMDGRVPDTQYF. CDR3 nucleotide sequence: TGTGCCAGCAGCCCGGGGATGGACGGAAGGGTCCCAGATACGCAGTATTTT.

The chain links TRBV5-6 to TRBJ2-1; D call uncertain. Germline lookup yields CDR1 SGHDT and CDR2 YYEEEE. There are 16 residues in the CDR3. With 4 bases removed from V and 3 bases from J, the gap between germline ends came to 17 bases. This CDR3 is CASSQATGRFYNEQFF. The CDR3, as DNA: TGTGCCAGCAGCCAAGCCACGGGTCGGTTCTACAATGAGCAGTTCTTC. Full variable domain (rest looked up from reference TRBV5-6 and TRBJ2-1): DAGVTQSPTHLIKTRGQQVTLRCSPKSGHDTVSWYQQALGQGPQFIFQYYEEEERQRGNFPDRFSGHQFPNYSSELNVNALLLGDSALYLCASSQATGRFYNEQFFGPGTRLTVL.

V is TRBV4-1 and J is TRBJ1-5, with 7 bases matching TRBD1. Germline-derived CDR1 and CDR2 are MGHRA and YSYEKL. Losses at the gene ends were 1 base for V and 7 bases for J; bases not matched to a gene: 13. This CDR3 comprises 17 residues. In nucleotides, the CDR3 is TGCGCCAGCAGCCAAGCGCCCGGACAGGCCCTCTACCAGCCCCAGCATTTT. Its translation is CASSQAPGQALYQPQHF.

The table lists this clone with a few counts. V and J are TRBV11-3 and TRBJ2-1; 7 bases agree with TRBD2. V shed 0 bases, J shed 7 bases, and the junction held 6 bases outside the gene matches. In germline, CDR1 is SGHNT, CDR2 YENEEA. CDR3 length: 15 amino acids. The CDR3 reads CASSLEGRGWNEQFF. The CDR3 bases are TGTGCCAGCAGCTTAGAGGGGAGGGGATGGAATGAGCAGTTCTTC.

The chain uses TRBV10-3 and TRBJ2-7; D is possibly TRBD2 (5 bases). The V gene lost 5 bases and the J gene lost 2 bases, with 10 bases spanning the gap. This CDR3 region has 13 residues. From germline, CDR1 is ENHRY and CDR2 SYGVKD. The CDR3 DNA reads TGTGCCATCAGTCCTAGCCTCACCTACGAGCAGTACTTC. Amino acids: CAISPSLTYEQYF.